The 10 T cell receptor beta chains in this list originate from one sample, sequenced in a study of OX40 agonist ivuxolimab in advanced cancers. Method: immunoSEQ multiplex PCR; TCRdb's copy keeps in-frame clones and lacks some. The sample lists tens of thousands of clones; 85% were seen once. The sample was CD4+ or CD8+ T cells sorted from blood, taken in a trial of the OX40 agonist ivuxolimab. These receptor sequences come from an adult with an advanced solid tumor such as melanoma, head and neck, liver or kidney cancer.

The gene calls are TRBV5-4 and TRBJ2-5, with TRBD2 as a possible D gene (6 bases). Judging by the DNA end, TRBJ2-7 fits better; the J call may be wrong. The CDR3 runs 16 residues. The germline CDR1 and CDR2 sequences are SGHNT and YYREEE (reference sequence). The CDR3 reads CASSFGDKRTNYEQYF. The CDR3 nucleotides read TGTGCCAGCAGCTTTGGGGATAAGAGGACTAACTACGAGCAGTACTTC.

This clone has just a few counts. This chain connects TRBV7-9 to TRBJ2-1; TRBD2 matches 10 bases. Germline assignment: CDR1 SEHNR and CDR2 FQNEAQ (reference sequence). The CDR3 consists of 15 residues. Trimming cost V 1 base and J 4 bases; bases outside gene matches: 1. The CDR3 nucleotides read TGTGCCAGCAGCTTAGGGACTAGCGGATACAATGAGCAGTTCTTC. Residues: CASSLGTSGYNEQFF.

The rearrangement links TRBV6-1 to TRBJ2-7; 9 bases align to TRBD1. Trimming removed 6 bases from V and 4 bases from J; junction bases left unmatched: 10. The germline CDR1 and CDR2 sequences are MNHNS and SASEGT. This CDR3 has 15 residues. The CDR3 sequence: CASRPPGTGIYEQYF. In DNA, the CDR3 is TGTGCCAGCAGGCCCCCCGGGACAGGGATTTACGAGCAGTACTTC.

V usage is TRBV6-6 and J usage is TRBJ1-5; 10 nucleotides align to TRBD1. The CDR3 is 15 residues long. Per germline, CDR1 MNHNY and CDR2 SVGAGI (reference sequence). Trimming at V came to 2 bases and at J to 7 bases, leaving 5 bases not matched to a gene. This chain's CDR3 is CASSYPGTGDQPQHF. For the CDR3, the DNA is TGTGCCAGCAGTTACCCTGGGACAGGGGACCAGCCCCAGCATTTT.

The genes are TRBV28 and TRBJ1-4; a possible D gene is TRBD1 (5 bases). Deletions cut 6 bases from V and 6 bases from J, with 14 bases between. Germline CDR1 and CDR2: MDHEN and SYDVKM. This CDR3 has 14 amino acids. In DNA form, the CDR3 reads TGTGCCAGCAGCCCCGGGGGGAGGTATGAAAAACTGTTTTTT. This codes for CASSPGGRYEKLFF.

This clone was observed a single time. V usage is TRBV28 and J usage is TRBJ1-6, with 7 nucleotides matching TRBD1. CDR1 is MDHEN and CDR2 is SYDVKM in the germline V gene. The length of the CDR3 is 14 residues. Trimming removed 6 bases from V and 7 bases from J; junction bases left unmatched: 6. The CDR3 spells CASRTTGVNSPLHF. CDR3 sequence (DNA): TGTGCCAGCAGGACAACAGGGGTGAATTCACCCCTCCACTTT. Full variable domain (missing parts from reference TRBV28 and TRBJ1-6): DVKVTQSSRYLVKRTGEKVFLECVQDMDHENMFWYRQDPGLGLRLIYFSYDVKMKEKGDIPEGYSVSREKKERFSLILESASTNQTSMYLCASRTTGVNSPLHFGNGTRLTVT.

CDR3 sequence reads: CASNGEKLFF. CDR3 in DNA: TGTGCCAGCAACGGGGAGAAACTGTTTTTT. The rearrangement joins TRBV28 to TRBJ1-4; D gene ambiguous. Between the trimmed V and J ends, which lost 7 bases and 11 bases, there was a span of 8 bases. Per germline, CDR1 MDHEN and CDR2 SYDVKM. This CDR3 is built from 10 residues.

This chain uses TRBV27 with TRBJ1-2, with D maybe TRBD1 (5 bases). Trimming shortened V by 5 bases and J by 3 bases, and 13 bases separated the two germline ends. The CDR3 has 14 amino acids. Germline V lookup: CDR1 MNHEY, CDR2 SMNVEV (reference sequence). Written as DNA, the CDR3 is TGTGCCAGCAGTCCCCCGGGACGGTACTATGGCTACACCTTC. Amino acid sequence: CASSPPGRYYGYTF.

The genes are TRBV7-2 and TRBJ1-2; D is possibly TRBD1 (6 bases). The CDR3 is 13 amino acids. Germline loops: CDR1 SGHTA, CDR2 FQGNSA. The V end was cut by 5 bases, the J end by 6 bases, with 13 bases between. The CDR3 coding sequence is TGTGCCAGCAGCCTAACAGGGACGGATGGCTACACCTTC. Amino acid sequence: CASSLTGTDGYTF.

J is TRBJ2-3 and V is TRBV6-5, with 13 bases fitting TRBD2. Germline lookup yields CDR1 MNHEY and CDR2 SVGAGI. The CDR3 has 16 residues. J lost 8 bases, V lost 2 bases, and 7 bases had no gene match. The CDR3 DNA is TGTGCCAGCAGTTACCAGTGGACTAGCGGGGGCTTTACGCAGTATTTT. This encodes CASSYQWTSGGFTQYF.